This passage covers 30 T cell receptor beta chains from one sample sequenced in a study of blood T cell repertoires in COVID-19 (dated by TCRdb to 2018 to 2020). The protocol used for the library was the immunoSEQ multiplex PCR assay. What TCRdb holds here is the immuneACCESS table cut down to in-frame rearrangements. Part of the clones is not present; checked against another copy, under half of the missing clones reflect an unresolved V gene, and the others are unexplained. This sample comprises tens of thousands of clones, less than 90% of them detected only once. The ten most abundant clones make up around 1.6% of the sample. Sequenced sample: peripheral blood. The receptors derive from a man aged 50-60 years with acute or convalescent COVID-19.

The CDR3 spells CASSLFPPGTGDHQPQHF. The CDR3 bases are TGTGCCAGCAGCTTATTCCCCCCCGGGACAGGGGATCATCAGCCCCAGCATTTT. This chain links TRBV7-6 with TRBJ1-5; 10 nucleotides align to TRBD1. Germline CDR1 reads SGHVS; CDR2 reads FNYEAQ. The CDR3 runs 18 residues. The J segment lost 5 bases and the V segment lost 2 bases, leaving 12 bases of the junction unmatched. The whole variable domain, remainder taken from reference TRBV7-6 and TRBJ1-5, is GAGVSQSPRYKVTKRGQDVALRCDPISGHVSLYWYRQALGQGPEFLTYFNYEAQQDKSGLPNDRFSAERPEGSISTLTIQRTEQRDSAMYRCASSLFPPGTGDHQPQHFGDGTRLSIL.

CDR3 DNA: TGTGCCAGCATCCATCGACTAGCGGATAAAAACATTCAGTACTTC. This codes for CASIHRLADKNIQYF. The V and J genes are TRBV7-4 and TRBJ2-4, with 9 bases lining up with TRBD2. CDR1 is SGHVT and CDR2 is SQSDAQ in the germline V gene. Losses at the gene ends were 7 bases for V and 4 bases for J; bases not matched to a gene: 8. The CDR3 totals 15 residues. Complete variable domain (other parts from reference TRBV7-4 and TRBJ2-4): GAGVSQSPRYKVAKRGRDVALRCDSISGHVTLYWYRQTLGQGSEVLTYSQSDAQRDKSGRPSGRFSAERPERSVSTLKIQRTEQGDSAVYLCASIHRLADKNIQYFGAGTRLSVL.

The chain recombines TRBV5-6 with TRBJ2-1, with D tentatively TRBD2 (7 bases). CDR3 size: 16 residues. V shed 1 base and J shed 2 bases, with 13 bases lying between them. CDR1 SGHDT and CDR2 YYEEEE come from the germline V gene. The CDR3 here is CASSLLGGLAYNEQFF. CDR3 DNA sequence: TGTGCCAGCAGCTTGTTGGGGGGGCTGGCCTACAATGAGCAGTTCTTC.

The chain is built from TRBV4-1 and TRBJ2-1; 8 bases line up with TRBD2. J was trimmed by 8 bases and V by 4 bases; bases with no gene match: 10. Germline V lookup: CDR1 MGHRA, CDR2 YSYEKL. CDR3 length equals 15 residues. The CDR3 DNA sequence: TGCGCCAGCAGCCTTCGGGACCTAGCGGGCGATGAGCAGTTCTTC. This codes for CASSLRDLAGDEQFF.

J is TRBJ2-5 and V is TRBV24-1; TRBD2 matches at 7 bases. J gave up 7 bases and V 8 bases, and 9 bases lay outside the gene matches. The CDR3 consists of 13 residues. Germline CDR1 is KGHDR and CDR2 is SFDVKD. CDR3 amino acids: CATKAGTKGTQYF. In DNA form, the CDR3 reads TGTGCCACCAAAGCTGGGACTAAAGGGACCCAGTACTTC.

The chain has TRBV28 and TRBJ2-5, with 9 nucleotides matching TRBD1. Per germline, CDR1 MDHEN and CDR2 SYDVKM. V gave up 3 bases and J gave up 2 bases; unmatched junction bases: 7. The CDR3 length is 16 residues. CDR3 sequence: CASSFGRDRVQETQYF. For the CDR3, the DNA is TGTGCCAGCAGTTTCGGCCGGGACAGGGTGCAAGAGACCCAGTACTTC.

This chain connects TRBV18 to TRBJ1-2; a possible D gene is TRBD1 (5 bases). V was cut by 6 bases and J by 0 bases, with 8 bases left in between. The CDR3 totals 13 residues. Germline V CDR1 and CDR2: KGHSH, LQKENI. CDR3: CASSLQANYGYTF. The CDR3 nucleotides read TGTGCCAGCTCCCTACAGGCTAACTATGGCTACACCTTC.

The chain carries TRBV19 and TRBJ2-3; TRBD1 is a possible D gene (6 bases). The V gene lost 6 bases and the J gene lost 5 bases, with 15 bases spanning the gap. Germline lookup yields CDR1 LNHDA and CDR2 SQIVND (reference sequence). The CDR3 has 14 amino acids. This chain's CDR3 is CASSLSSTGDTQYF. CDR3 in DNA: TGTGCCAGTAGCCTTTCCTCGACAGGAGATACGCAGTATTTT.

The chain couples TRBV11-2 to TRBJ2-2, with 8 positions matching TRBD2. CDR1 is SGHAT and CDR2 is FQNNGV in the germline V gene. The CDR3 consists of 17 residues. Unmatched junction bases numbered 8, after V lost 4 bases and J lost 1 base. This chain's CDR3 is CASSSGGAGVNTGELFF. DNA for the CDR3: TGTGCCAGCAGCTCAGGCGGAGCGGGGGTGAACACCGGGGAGCTGTTTTTT.

The V call is TRBV9, the J call TRBJ1-2; 10 bases fit TRBD1. The CDR3 spans 15 residues. Looked up from germline, CDR1 is SGDLS and CDR2 is YYNGEE. J gave up 3 bases and V 3 bases, and 5 bases lay outside the gene matches. In DNA, the CDR3 is TGTGCCAGCAGCGCGGGACAGGGGTCATACTATGGCTACACCTTC. Translation gives CASSAGQGSYYGYTF.

The J gene is TRBJ1-4, the V gene TRBV27; TRBD1 matches at 8 bases. CDR3 size: 16 residues. V shed 3 bases and J 9 bases; nucleotides not matched to a gene: 12. Germline V CDR1 and CDR2: MNHEY, SMNVEV (reference sequence). The CDR3 protein is CASSFLPTGAVQKLFF. CDR3 coding DNA: TGTGCCAGCAGTTTCCTACCGACAGGGGCGGTTCAAAAACTGTTTTTT.

This clone was observed a handful of times. The rearrangement links TRBV5-6 to TRBJ2-5; 8 bases are a match to TRBD1. There are 17 residues in the CDR3. Germline CDR1 reads SGHDT; CDR2 reads YYEEEE. J lost 2 bases, V lost 0 bases, and 9 bases had no gene match. The CDR3 coding sequence is TGTGCCAGCAGCTTGGCCGGAGCAGGGGGCCAACAAGAGACCCAGTACTTC. Translating gives CASSLAGAGGQQETQYF. Supplemented by reference TRBV5-6 and TRBJ2-5, the full variable domain reads DAGVTQSPTHLIKTRGQQVTLRCSPKSGHDTVSWYQQALGQGPQFIFQYYEEEERQRGNFPDRFSGHQFPNYSSELNVNALLLGDSALYLCASSLAGAGGQQETQYFGPGTRLLVL.

The gene calls are TRBV27 and TRBJ1-2, with D hard to call. Germline V CDR1 and CDR2: MNHEY, SMNVEV (reference sequence). There are 12 residues in the CDR3. V was clipped by 3 bases and J by 5 bases, with 7 bases between them. CDR3 coding DNA: TGTGCCAGCAGTTTTGGAGGGTATGGCTACACCTTC. Translating gives CASSFGGYGYTF.

The chain links TRBV24-1 to TRBJ1-3; D is ambiguous. The germline gives CDR1 KGHDR, CDR2 SFDVKD. The CDR3 runs to 14 residues. Between the trimmed V and J ends, which lost 3 bases and 4 bases, there was a span of 9 bases. The CDR3 DNA reads as TGTGCCACCAGTGATAAGACGGGGGGAAACACCATATATTTT. Protein sequence: CATSDKTGGNTIYF.

This chain links TRBV11-2 with TRBJ2-3; possibly TRBD1 for D (6 bases). Per the germline V gene, CDR1 is SGHAT and CDR2 is FQNNGV. CDR3 length equals 13 residues. The germline V and J ends were trimmed by 4 bases and 6 bases, with 11 bases remaining between them. CDR3 in amino acids: CASSYGQIDTQYF. The CDR3 bases are TGTGCCAGCAGCTACGGACAGATTGATACGCAGTATTTT.

This clone was observed a single time. The chain uses TRBV9 and TRBJ2-7, with D perhaps matching TRBD2 (6 bases). Germline V CDR1 and CDR2: SGDLS, YYNGEE. The length of the CDR3 is 13 residues. V shed 6 bases and J shed 3 bases, with 13 bases lying between them. CDR3 DNA sequence: TGTGCCAGCAACCGGGGCGGGAACTACGAGCAGTACTTC. Translating gives CASNRGGNYEQYF.

The chain links TRBV7-9 to TRBJ2-3; D gene ambiguous. This CDR3 is built from 13 residues. CDR1 and CDR2 (germline): SEHNR, FQNEAQ (reference sequence). Trimming left V 5 bases short and J 7 bases short, with 13 bases between. Here the CDR3 reads CASSTTEANTQYF. In nucleotides, the CDR3 is TGTGCCAGCAGCACTACCGAGGCGAATACGCAGTATTTT.

The V gene is TRBV7-2, the J gene TRBJ2-2; TRBD2 matches 7 bases. Germline CDR1 SGHTA, CDR2 FQGNSA. V lost 1 base to trimming and J lost 5 bases; unmatched junction nucleotides: 4. This CDR3 is 15 amino acids long. This CDR3 reads CASSLDSSGTGELFF. The CDR3 DNA reads as TGTGCCAGCAGCTTAGACTCTAGCGGAACCGGGGAGCTGTTTTTT.

The rearrangement uses TRBV7-2 and TRBJ1-2; 7 bases are shared with TRBD1. The V gene end was trimmed by 4 bases and the J gene end by 3 bases; junction bases not matched to a gene: 8. Germline lookup yields CDR1 SGHTA and CDR2 FQGNSA. This CDR3 comprises 15 residues. The CDR3 DNA reads as TGTGCCAGCAGCTACAGACTCGGGACAGACTATGGCTACACCTTC. Its translation is CASSYRLGTDYGYTF.

The chain has TRBV4-2 and TRBJ2-1; TRBD2 matches at 9 bases. The CDR3 covers 17 residues. V lost 0 bases, J lost 8 bases, and 11 bases stayed unmatched. Germline V gene data show CDR1 as LGHNA and CDR2 as YNFKEQ. CDR3 bases: TGTGCCAGCAGCCAAGATAGCGGGGGAAGCAAGTTGGATGAGCAGTTCTTC. Amino acid sequence: CASSQDSGGSKLDEQFF.

The V gene is TRBV5-5, the J gene TRBJ1-2, with 9 bases lining up with TRBD1. The germline gives CDR1 SGHKS, CDR2 YYEKEE (reference sequence). CDR3 length equals 17 residues. With V trimmed by 4 bases and J by 8 bases, 18 bases remained unmatched. In DNA, the CDR3 is TGTGCCAGCAGCGGAAGGAGACCGGGACAGGGTTTAACAGGCTACACCTTC. It is translated as CASSGRRPGQGLTGYTF.

V usage is TRBV27 and J usage is TRBJ2-4; D is possibly TRBD2 (6 bases). Trimming stripped 5 bases from V and 2 bases from J, with 13 bases between. The germline V gene encodes CDR1 MNHEY and CDR2 SMNVEV (reference sequence). This CDR3 is built from 15 residues. DNA for the CDR3: TGTGCCAGCAGTCTGGAGGGTGGGACCAAAAACATTCAGTACTTC. The encoded protein is CASSLEGGTKNIQYF.

The chain links TRBV7-9 to TRBJ1-2; the D is unclear. The CDR3 contains 13 residues. Germline CDR1 SEHNR, CDR2 FQNEAQ (reference sequence). Trimming took 7 bases from V and 4 from J, leaving 13 bases between them. CDR3 sequence (DNA): TGTGCCAGCACCGCAAGATTCGGCTATGGCTACACCTTC. It translates to CASTARFGYGYTF.

By share, this clone ranks as medium-sized. DNA for the CDR3: TGTGCCAGCAGTTTCCCTGGGACAGGGGACAATCAGCCCCAGCATTTT. Translated: CASSFPGTGDNQPQHF. The V and J genes are TRBV2 and TRBJ1-5; the match to TRBD1 covers 10 bases. Losses at the gene ends were 5 bases for V and 3 bases for J; bases not matched to a gene: 7. Germline-derived CDR1 and CDR2 are SNHLY and FYNNEI. The CDR3 runs 16 residues.

CDR3 sequence (DNA): TGTGCCAGCAGTTCCACTCCGGGACAGGGGTTCGGAAACACCATATATTTT. This codes for CASSSTPGQGFGNTIYF. The chain combines TRBV2 with TRBJ1-3; 10 bases align to TRBD1. Germline values: CDR1 SNHLY, CDR2 FYNNEI. The V and J ends lost 5 bases and 4 bases, in that order; junction bases with no gene match: 11. The length of the CDR3 is 17 residues.

This clone was observed a handful of times. The chain couples TRBV4-3 to TRBJ2-7, with D perhaps TRBD2 (6 bases). Germline assignment: CDR1 LGHNA and CDR2 YSLEER. This CDR3 region has 13 residues. With 4 bases removed from V and 0 bases from J, the gap between germline ends came to 7 bases. The CDR3 region is CASSPGLSYEQYF. CDR3 coding DNA: TGCGCCAGCAGCCCGGGACTCTCCTACGAGCAGTACTTC.

The chain uses TRBV18 and TRBJ2-1; 10 positions match TRBD1. The CDR3 covers 14 residues. Germline loops: CDR1 KGHSH, CDR2 LQKENI. The junction had 9 bases not matched to a gene; V was cut back by 8 bases and J by 8 bases. CDR3: CASLDRGRGDEQFF. The CDR3, as DNA: TGTGCCAGCCTCGACAGGGGGCGCGGAGATGAGCAGTTCTTC.

As concerns this clone: A junction boundary mismatches the germline segment, possibly from a read error. The same CDR3 arises from other DNA sequences in this sample as well. This chain links TRBV18 with TRBJ1-2; D remains unclear. Germline assignment: CDR1 KGHSH and CDR2 LQKENI. This CDR3 spans 15 amino acids. Here the CDR3 DNA reads TGTGCCAGCTCGCCACCTATGACAAGCAACTATGGCTACACCTTC. Translating it yields CASSPPMTSNYGYTF.

This chain links TRBV5-4 with TRBJ2-1; 11 nucleotides agree with TRBD2. V lost 4 bases, J lost 11 bases, and 5 bases stayed unmatched. Germline CDR1 SGHNT, CDR2 YYREEE (reference sequence). This CDR3 region has 13 residues. CDR3 loop: CASSTSGRSQQFF. CDR3 bases: TGTGCCAGCAGCACTAGCGGGAGAAGTCAGCAGTTCTTC.

This chain joins TRBV4-2 and TRBJ2-7; D possibly corresponds to TRBD1 (5 bases). V lost 4 bases and J lost 3, with 19 bases in between. The germline CDR1 and CDR2 sequences are LGHNA and YNFKEQ. This CDR3 spans 16 amino acids. The DNA for the CDR3 is TGTGCCAGCAGCCCTAGTTCCGTTCGACAGAGCTACGAGCAGTACTTC. Its protein is CASSPSSVRQSYEQYF.